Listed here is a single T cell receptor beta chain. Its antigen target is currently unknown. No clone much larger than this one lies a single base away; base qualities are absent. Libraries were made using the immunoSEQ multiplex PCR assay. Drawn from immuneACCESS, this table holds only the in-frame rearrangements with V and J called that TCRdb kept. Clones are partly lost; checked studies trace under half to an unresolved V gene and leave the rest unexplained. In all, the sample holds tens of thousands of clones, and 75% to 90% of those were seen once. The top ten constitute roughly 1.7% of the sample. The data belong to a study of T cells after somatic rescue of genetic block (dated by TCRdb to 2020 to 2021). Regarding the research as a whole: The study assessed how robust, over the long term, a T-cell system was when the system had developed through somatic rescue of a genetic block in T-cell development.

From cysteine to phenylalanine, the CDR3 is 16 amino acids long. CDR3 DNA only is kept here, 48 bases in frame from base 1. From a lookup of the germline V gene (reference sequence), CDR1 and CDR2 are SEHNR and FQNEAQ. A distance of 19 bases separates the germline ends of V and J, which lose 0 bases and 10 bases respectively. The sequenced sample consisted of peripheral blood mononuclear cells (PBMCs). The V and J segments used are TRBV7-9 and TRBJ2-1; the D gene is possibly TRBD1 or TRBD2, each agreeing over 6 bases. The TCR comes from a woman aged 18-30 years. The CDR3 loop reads CASSLAPGARSEEQFF. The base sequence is TGTGCCAGCAGCTTAGCTCCGGGGGCTAGGAGCGAAGAGCAGTTCTTC.